One sample yielded the 17 T cell receptor beta chains listed below, sequenced in a study of cytomegalovirus exposure and HLA in healthy donors. The PCR used 60 Vbeta and 13 Jbeta primers. Generated by immunoSEQ multiplex PCR, the TCRdb table keeps only in-frame clones and is missing some. The sample gives 150,000 to 200,000 clones, about 80% of which show up once; less than 8% is in the top ten. Material: PBMCs. Receptors originate from a man in his forties in good health and CMV-seropositive.

The chain employs TRBV9 and TRBJ1-1; D is unresolved. Germline loops: CDR1 SGDLS, CDR2 YYNGEE. The CDR3 runs 14 residues. V was clipped by 0 bases and J by 7 bases, with 13 bases between them. As DNA, the CDR3 is TGTGCCAGCAGCGTAGCTCCCAGGATTGGTGAAGCTTTCTTT. Its translation: CASSVAPRIGEAFF.

The CDR3 sequence: CSVREGRNTEAFF. CDR3 bases: TGCAGCGTTAGGGAGGGGCGGAACACTGAAGCTTTCTTT. The chain uses TRBV29-1 and TRBJ1-1, with D tentatively TRBD1 (5 bases). V was pared by 5 bases and J by 1 base, with 11 bases between. Germline loops: CDR1 SQVTM, CDR2 ANQGSEA. There are 13 residues in the CDR3.

V gene TRBV27 combines with J gene TRBJ1-2; 12 nucleotides align to TRBD1. The CDR3 is 13 residues long. CDR1 is MNHEY, CDR2 SMNVEV, per germline (reference sequence). With 6 bases clipped from V and 7 bases from J, the junction kept 3 bases outside the gene matches. The CDR3 region has the DNA TGTGCCAGCAGACTGGGACAGGGGGCTGGCTACACCTTC. Amino acids: CASRLGQGAGYTF.

The chain links TRBV14 to TRBJ2-1; D is ambiguous. With 1 base removed from V and 5 bases from J, the gap between germline ends came to 6 bases. CDR3 length: 13 residues. Germline CDR1 SGHDN, CDR2 FVKESK. CDR3 protein: CASSQGLNNEQFF. CDR3 sequence (DNA): TGTGCCAGCAGCCAAGGACTGAACAATGAGCAGTTCTTC.

The J gene is TRBJ2-1, the V gene TRBV13; 9 bases agree with TRBD1. V shed 4 bases, J shed 6 bases, and the junction held 7 bases outside the gene matches. Germline CDR1 reads PRHDT; CDR2 reads FYEKMQ (reference sequence). The CDR3 is 15 residues long. CDR3 residues: CASSSTGQGSNEQFF. The CDR3 DNA reads TGTGCCAGCAGCTCGACGGGACAGGGAAGCAATGAGCAGTTCTTC.

This clone occurred a few times. The chain couples TRBV2 to TRBJ2-1, with TRBD1 identical over 7 bases. The V segment lost 5 bases and the J segment 4 bases; nucleotides outside the gene matches: 8. Germline assignment: CDR1 SNHLY and CDR2 FYNNEI. CDR3 length: 15 amino acids. CDR3 bases: TGTGCCAGCAGTAGGACAGGTCTTAAATACAATGAGCAGTTCTTC. Its translation is CASSRTGLKYNEQFF. Looking up the rest from reference TRBV2 and TRBJ2-1 gives the full variable domain: EPEVTQTPSHQVTQMGQEVILRCVPISNHLYFYWYRQILGQKVEFLVSFYNNEISEKSEIFDDQFSVERPDGSNFTLKIRSTKLEDSAMYFCASSRTGLKYNEQFFGPGTRLTVL.

J is TRBJ2-7 and V is TRBV11-2, with 9 bases fitting TRBD1. V shed 4 bases and J 5 bases; nucleotides not matched to a gene: 3. The CDR3 contains 13 residues. Germline V lookup: CDR1 SGHAT, CDR2 FQNNGV. The CDR3 sequence: CASSSDRGNEQYF. In DNA form, the CDR3 reads TGTGCCAGCAGCTCGGACAGGGGAAACGAGCAGTACTTC.

This clone was seen a few times. The chain recombines TRBV27 with TRBJ2-3; 9 bases line up with TRBD2. The V and J ends lost 8 bases and 5 bases, in that order; junction bases with no gene match: 8. Germline V gives CDR1 MNHEY, CDR2 SMNVEV (reference sequence). The CDR3 runs to 14 residues. The CDR3 nucleotides read TGTGCCAGCCGAATAGCGGGAGCGAGAGATACGCAGTATTTT. Encoded protein: CASRIAGARDTQYF.

The chain recombines TRBV15 with TRBJ2-1; 9 bases match TRBD1. V shed 5 bases and J 10 bases; nucleotides not matched to a gene: 6. From germline, CDR1 is LNHNV and CDR2 YYDKDF (reference sequence). This CDR3 is built from 13 residues. The CDR3: CATSRDRVQEQFF. DNA for the CDR3: TGTGCCACCAGCCGGGACAGGGTACAGGAGCAGTTCTTC.

The chain uses TRBV30 and TRBJ1-6, with 8 bases matching TRBD1. The CDR3 contains 13 residues. Germline CDR1 GTSNPN, CDR2 SVGIG (reference sequence). V shed 4 bases, J shed 13 bases, and the junction held 9 bases outside the gene matches. The CDR3 sequence: CAWTGTGEGPLHF. The DNA of the CDR3 is TGTGCCTGGACCGGGACAGGCGAGGGGCCCCTCCACTTT.

The rearrangement joins TRBV4-1 to TRBJ2-7; TRBD2 matches 12 bases. Germline V gene data show CDR1 as MGHRA and CDR2 as YSYEKL. The CDR3 extends over 18 amino acids. V was pared by 4 bases and J by 2 bases, with 12 bases of the junction left unmatched. The CDR3 DNA reads TGCGCCAGCAGCCCCCGGACTAGCGGGATCTCAGGAACCTACGAGCAGTACTTC. Translated: CASSPRTSGISGTYEQYF.

The chain has TRBV6-6 and TRBJ1-5; D possibly corresponds to TRBD1 (6 bases). CDR1 and CDR2 from the germline V gene are MNHNY and SVGAGI (reference sequence). Trimming pared 7 bases from V and 1 base from J, leaving 17 bases between. The CDR3 extends over 16 amino acids. The CDR3 DNA reads TGTGCCAGCACCCCAGGGCGGGGGACAAGCAATCAGCCCCAGCATTTT. Translation: CASTPGRGTSNQPQHF.

The rearrangement links TRBV6-5 to TRBJ2-5; 9 bases match TRBD2. The V gene's germline CDR1 is MNHEY and CDR2 SVGAGI. The CDR3 length is 16 residues. V gave up 2 bases and J gave up 6 bases; unmatched junction bases: 10. DNA of the CDR3: TGTGCCAGCAGTTACCGTAGCGGGAGCGTCCTGAAGACCCAGTACTTC. It codes for CASSYRSGSVLKTQYF.

This clone appeared a single time. This sequence joins TRBV23-1 and TRBJ1-4; 8 bases agree with TRBD1. TRBV23-1 falls under the ORF class, with uncertain function. The CDR3 has 18 amino acids. Losses at the gene ends were 2 bases for V and 3 bases for J; bases not matched to a gene: 11. This CDR3 reads CASSQEDRDIPPNEKLFF. In DNA, the CDR3 is TGCGCCAGCAGTCAAGAGGACAGGGATATCCCCCCTAATGAAAAACTGTTTTTT.

This chain joins TRBV11-3 and TRBJ2-7; 8 nucleotides agree with TRBD1. Germline assignment: CDR1 SGHNT and CDR2 YENEEA. The CDR3 runs 14 residues. Trimming at V came to 0 bases and at J to 5 bases, leaving 3 bases not matched to a gene. The CDR3 DNA follows: TGTGCCAGCAGCTTAGATCAGGGGGCCCACGAGCAGTACTTC. This encodes CASSLDQGAHEQYF.

The rearrangement joins TRBV9 to TRBJ2-1, with 12 bases matching TRBD1. The CDR3 has 18 amino acids. Germline CDR1 and CDR2: SGDLS and YYNGEE. The trim removed 4 bases at V and 8 bases at J, leaving 16 bases unmatched. The CDR3 nucleotides are TGTGCCAGCAGCCCGAGGTCCTCCGGGACAGGGGGCCGGTATGAGCAGTTCTTC. Protein: CASSPRSSGTGGRYEQFF.

The genes are TRBV13 and TRBJ2-7, with D unresolved. The CDR3 runs to 13 residues. Germline V lookup: CDR1 PRHDT, CDR2 FYEKMQ (reference sequence). Between the trimmed V and J ends, which lost 0 bases and 4 bases, there was a span of 7 bases. The CDR3 DNA sequence: TGTGCCAGCAGCTTAGGACTGCGGTACGAGCAGTACTTC. Translation gives CASSLGLRYEQYF.